This TCR beta chain was retrieved from a study of blood T cell repertoires in COVID-19. Turning to the study itself: The origin of the acute and convalescent COVID-19 samples was the United States, Italy and Spain.

The V and J ends lost 0 bases and 0 bases, in that order; junction bases with no gene match: 5. The CDR3 spans 18 residues. Per the germline V gene, CDR1 is SGHNT and CDR2 is YYREEE (reference sequence). Per the study methods: For nucleated cells, counts were estimated from reference gene primer amplification. The method was immunoSEQ multiplex PCR; TCRdb's version includes in-frame clones alone and lacks a portion of them. The D gene and trimming were derived from the DNA, and the V and J assignments and clone size from that table. The sample lists over 130,000 clones, 65% to 90% occurring once. The TCR sequence derives from a man between 65 and 85 years old with acute or convalescent COVID-19. Sequencing was done on a sample of peripheral blood. The chain joins TRBV5-4 to TRBJ2-1; TRBD2 matches 11 bases. CDR3 region: CASSLASGRTSSYNEQFF. Here the CDR3 DNA reads TGTGCCAGCAGCTTGGCTAGCGGGAGGACCTCCTCCTACAATGAGCAGTTCTTC.